One and the same sample provided the 29 T cell receptor beta chains below, sequenced in a study of T-cell reconstitution after alpha-beta-depleted transplantation in children. Their target antigens are unknown. Unique molecular identifiers featured in how the TCRbeta library was prepared. TCRdb itself ran the PCR reads through MiXCR, one entry per CDR3 protein. Here the sample spans some 300,000 distinct CDR3 sequences, nearly 8% being singletons. Study-wide results and limits: T-cell counts and diversity were attributed mostly to newly produced T cells one year after transplant.

The material sequenced was peripheral blood, taken 360 days after TCRalphabeta/CD19-depleted stem cell transplant. These receptors were obtained from a female patient aged 2 to 10 who had a stem cell transplant for Fanconi anemia, so the T cells may come from the graft donor.

The chain uses TRBV12-3 or TRBV12-4 and TRBJ2-1; 10 bases map to TRBD2. V lost 7 bases, J lost 4 bases, and 7 bases stayed unmatched. The CDR3 has 15 residues. CDR3 in DNA: TGTGCCAGCAACGGAGAGCGGGGGGGGTACAATGAGCAGTTCTTC. Amino acid sequence: CASNGERGGYNEQFF.

This clonotype was counted between two and nine times. This chain joins TRBV7-9 and TRBJ2-7, with D perhaps matching TRBD2 (5 bases). Germline V gives CDR1 SEHNR, CDR2 FQNEAQ (reference sequence). Trimming took 5 bases from V and 4 from J, leaving 21 bases between them. The CDR3 is made up of 16 amino acids. As DNA, the CDR3 is TGTGCCAGCAGCCTAGTGGCCCCTGAGGGCGCGTACGAGCAGTACTTC. Amino acids: CASSLVAPEGAYEQYF.

There are a few counts of this clonotype. The rearrangement uses TRBV11-2 and TRBJ2-1; perhaps TRBD2 as D (7 bases). Germline V gene sequence: CDR1 SGHAT, CDR2 FQNNGV. This CDR3 is built from 20 residues. Trimming removed 5 bases from V and 2 bases from J, with 28 bases in between. The CDR3 DNA follows: TGTGCCAGCAGCCCTTTTTTGTGGGGGGGCCTTGCGCGCGCCTACAATGAGCAGTTCTTC. Amino acids: CASSPFLWGGLARAYNEQFF.

The chain links TRBV20-1 to TRBJ2-7; D is possibly TRBD1 (5 bases). The CDR3 contains 15 residues. CDR1 is DFQATT and CDR2 is SNEGSKA in the germline V gene (reference sequence). V lost 3 bases and J lost 2, with 17 bases in between. In nucleotides, the CDR3 is TGCAGTGCTAGTCCGCGACTCAGGGCGGCCTACGAGCAGTACTTC. As protein: CSASPRLRAAYEQYF.

This clonotype was counted at least ten times. The V call is TRBV20-1, the J call TRBJ2-7, with 7 nucleotides matching TRBD1. V dropped 6 bases and J dropped 2; count of bases not matched to a gene: 7. Per germline, CDR1 DFQATT and CDR2 SNEGSKA (reference sequence). The CDR3 loop spans 13 amino acids. CDR3 sequence: CSARPGTAYEQYF. DNA of the CDR3: TGCAGTGCCCGTCCCGGGACAGCCTACGAGCAGTACTTC.

The J gene is TRBJ1-5, the V gene TRBV2; unclear D gene. Germline CDR1 SNHLY, CDR2 FYNNEI. The CDR3 sequence is 13 residues long. Deletions cut 7 bases from V and 7 bases from J, with 14 bases between. Here the CDR3 DNA reads TGTGCCAGCACCGAAGAATCATCCCAGCCCCAGCATTTT. Its protein product is CASTEESSQPQHF.

This clonotype was seen ten or more times. The J gene is TRBJ2-7, the V gene TRBV2; D is uncertain. The length of the CDR3 is 12 residues. Trimming removed 11 bases at V and 6 bases at J, with 17 bases between. CDR1 is SNHLY and CDR2 is FYNNEI in the germline V gene. CDR3 in DNA: TGTGCCTCCAGGCCGCTTGGTCCCGAGCAGTACTTC. Amino acid sequence: CASRPLGPEQYF.

This clonotype was counted many times. The chain combines TRBV28 with TRBJ2-5; D is tentatively TRBD1 or TRBD2 (5 bases each). Germline V gene sequence: CDR1 MDHEN, CDR2 SYDVKM. Deletions cut 2 bases from V and 4 bases from J, with 14 bases between. This CDR3 spans 15 amino acids. In DNA form, the CDR3 reads TGTGCCAGCAGTTTACTGGGACCTAGCAGAGAGACCCAGTACTTC. Translation gives CASSLLGPSRETQYF.

Regarding this clonotype: A junction boundary mismatches the germline segment, possibly from a read error. This chain joins TRBV20-1 and TRBJ2-1; D is uncertain. The CDR3 totals 15 residues. Germline assignment: CDR1 DFQATT and CDR2 SNEGSKA (reference sequence). In DNA form, the CDR3 reads TGCTGTGCTAGAGGAACCTTGGGCTCCTACAATGAGCAGTTCTTC. Amino acid sequence: CCARGTLGSYNEQFF.

This clonotype was counted between two and nine times. The chain combines TRBV18 with TRBJ1-2; no reliable D call. CDR3 length: 15 residues. The V and J ends lost 2 bases and 4 bases respectively, with 14 bases between them. CDR1 and CDR2 from the germline V gene are KGHSH and LQKENI. The CDR3 sequence: CASSPALTDPYGYTF. CDR3 bases: TGTGCCAGCTCACCAGCCCTCACAGACCCCTATGGCTACACCTTC.

This clonotype was detected many times. This chain joins TRBV5-1 and TRBJ2-3; 10 nucleotides align to TRBD2. V shed 1 base and J 4 bases; nucleotides not matched to a gene: 3. Germline V lookup: CDR1 SGHRS, CDR2 YFSETQ. The CDR3 has 15 residues. The CDR3 loop is CASSLTSGNSDTQYF. CDR3 DNA: TGCGCCAGCAGCTTGACTAGCGGGAATTCAGATACGCAGTATTTT. The full variable domain, its missing parts supplied by reference TRBV5-1 and TRBJ2-3, is KAGVTQTPRYLIKTRGQQVTLSCSPISGHRSVSWYQQTPGQGLQFLFEYFSETQRNKGNFPGRFSGRQFSNSRSEMNVSTLELGDSALYLCASSLTSGNSDTQYFGPGTRLTVL.

This clonotype has just a few counts. The chain joins TRBV4-3 to TRBJ2-7, with D unclear. CDR3 size: 13 residues. CDR1 is LGHNA, CDR2 YSLEER, per germline. V lost 3 bases and J lost 3, with 9 bases in between. For the CDR3, the DNA is TGCGCCAGCAGCCACTCTCAAGGCTACGAGCAGTACTTC. This encodes CASSHSQGYEQYF.

The chain employs TRBV6-2 or TRBV6-3 and TRBJ2-1; D uncertain. Germline V gene lookup returns CDR1 MNHEY and CDR2 SVGEGT. The CDR3 is made up of 14 amino acids. V was clipped by 9 bases and J by 7 bases, with 19 bases between them. The CDR3 DNA reads as TGTGCCAGTTCTTACAGTGACCTGTGGAATGAGCAGTTCTTC. It is translated as CASSYSDLWNEQFF.

The V call is TRBV30, the J call TRBJ1-4; possibly TRBD1 for D (6 bases). The V end lost 1 base, the J end lost 5 bases, and 14 bases lay between the germline ends. There are 15 residues in the CDR3. CDR1 is GTSNPN, CDR2 SVGIG, per germline (reference sequence). This chain's CDR3 is CAWSAGGGRNEKLFF. The CDR3 region has the DNA TGTGCCTGGAGTGCTGGGGGGGGGCGAAATGAAAAACTGTTTTTT.

This clonotype was seen repeatedly, ten times or more. The chain couples TRBV27 to TRBJ2-1; D gene ambiguous. The germline V gene encodes CDR1 MNHEY and CDR2 SMNVEV (reference sequence). V dropped 2 bases and J dropped 4 bases, with 6 bases sitting between them. The CDR3 totals 13 residues. The CDR3 DNA reads as TGTGCCAGCAGTTTACAACAGTACAATGAGCAGTTCTTC. This gives the protein CASSLQQYNEQFF.

There are many counts of this clonotype. The chain joins TRBV6-2 or TRBV6-3 to TRBJ2-7; D might be TRBD1 (5 bases). There are 13 residues in the CDR3. Per the germline V gene, CDR1 is MNHEY and CDR2 is SVGEGT. V dropped 2 bases and J dropped 4 bases, with 9 bases sitting between them. In DNA, the CDR3 is TGTGCCAGCAGTTACCAGACAGAATACGAGCAGTACTTC. It encodes CASSYQTEYEQYF.

This clonotype appeared a few times. This chain connects TRBV27 to TRBJ2-3; the match to TRBD2 covers 7 bases. The CDR3 length is 13 residues. Per germline, CDR1 MNHEY and CDR2 SMNVEV (reference sequence). Germline trimming cut 7 bases from V and 7 bases from J; bases unmatched to any gene: 8. CDR3 protein: CASTPGGLNTQYF. The CDR3 nucleotides are TGTGCCAGCACCCCCGGGGGGTTGAATACGCAGTATTTT.

This clonotype was observed a handful of times. This chain joins TRBV18 and TRBJ1-6; D may be TRBD1 (6 bases). Germline V gives CDR1 KGHSH, CDR2 LQKENI. V lost 4 bases, J lost 8 bases, and 18 bases lay in between. CDR3 length: 16 residues. CDR3 loop: CASSRLHREVDSPLHF. The CDR3 DNA is TGTGCCAGCTCACGACTCCACAGGGAAGTGGATTCACCCCTCCACTTT.

This chain joins TRBV6-2 or TRBV6-3 and TRBJ2-7, with 8 bases identical to TRBD2. This CDR3 is 16 amino acids long. Germline assignment: CDR1 MNHEY and CDR2 SVGEGT. With V trimmed by 7 bases and J by 5 bases, 16 bases remained unmatched. For the CDR3, the DNA is TGTGCCAGCAAGGTCCGGCGGGAGGCTAAGTCCCACGAGCAGTACTTC. Translation: CASKVRREAKSHEQYF.

This clonotype occurred many times. The chain has TRBV5-1 and TRBJ2-5; no firm D call. CDR1 is SGHRS, CDR2 YFSETQ, per germline. The CDR3 loop spans 12 amino acids. Trimming pared 4 bases from V and 2 bases from J, leaving 6 bases between. CDR3 sequence reads: CASSPTQETQYF. CDR3 sequence (DNA): TGCGCCAGCAGCCCCACTCAAGAGACCCAGTACTTC. Full variable domain (remainder filled in from reference TRBV5-1 and TRBJ2-5): KAGVTQTPRYLIKTRGQQVTLSCSPISGHRSVSWYQQTPGQGLQFLFEYFSETQRNKGNFPGRFSGRQFSNSRSEMNVSTLELGDSALYLCASSPTQETQYFGPGTRLLVL.

This clonotype came up many times. The chain recombines TRBV11-2 with TRBJ2-1; no clear D. Per the germline V gene, CDR1 is SGHAT and CDR2 is FQNNGV. The CDR3 is 15 amino acids. The V end was cut by 2 bases, the J end by 6 bases, with 14 bases between. DNA for the CDR3: TGTGCCAGCAGCTTATTTGTCCGCTTGTTCAATGAGCAGTTCTTC. It encodes CASSLFVRLFNEQFF.

This clonotype was picked up many times. V gene TRBV5-1 combines with J gene TRBJ1-1; the match to TRBD1 covers 10 bases. V shed 0 bases and J 2 bases; nucleotides not matched to a gene: 4. Per germline, CDR1 SGHRS and CDR2 YFSETQ. The length of the CDR3 is 16 residues. CDR3 nucleotide sequence: TGCGCCAGCAGCTTGGCGACAGGGGGCCCTAACACTGAAGCTTTCTTT. As protein: CASSLATGGPNTEAFF.

This clonotype was found once. The genes are TRBV18 and TRBJ1-5; D call uncertain. The CDR3 totals 14 residues. Germline CDR1 reads KGHSH; CDR2 reads LQKENI. V lost 3 bases and J 0 bases, leaving 6 bases between the germline ends. This CDR3 is CASSPKNSNQPQHF. The DNA of the CDR3 is TGTGCCAGCTCACCGAAGAATAGCAATCAGCCCCAGCATTTT.

The J gene is TRBJ2-1, the V gene TRBV7-2; D is unresolved. The CDR3 runs to 14 residues. V was pared by 0 bases and J by 3 bases, with 6 bases between. Germline CDR1 and CDR2: SGHTA and FQGNSA. In nucleotides, the CDR3 is TGTGCCAGCAGCTTAGCGGTGCTCTACAATGAGCAGTTCTTC. It is translated as CASSLAVLYNEQFF.

The genes are TRBV3-1 and TRBJ1-1; TRBD1 aligns across 7 bases. V trimming: 0 bases; J trimming: 4 bases; junction bases outside the gene matches: 5. The germline V gene encodes CDR1 LGHDT and CDR2 YNNKEL (reference sequence). The CDR3 has 15 residues. CDR3 coding DNA: TGTGCCAGCAGCCAAGAAATGGCAGGGGGCACTGAAGCTTTCTTT. It codes for CASSQEMAGGTEAFF.

This clonotype was seen at least ten times. The rearrangement joins TRBV5-1 to TRBJ2-1; no reliable D call. Per germline, CDR1 SGHRS and CDR2 YFSETQ. Trimming took off 4 bases at V and 7 bases at J, with 6 bases between the two ends. CDR3 size: 11 residues. CDR3 residues: CASSSLNEQFF. The CDR3 DNA follows: TGCGCCAGCAGCAGTTTGAATGAGCAGTTCTTC.

This clonotype was counted ten times or more. This chain connects TRBV6-5 to TRBJ2-7; D possibly corresponds to TRBD1 (5 bases). V lost 10 bases to trimming and J lost 0 bases, with 10 bases between them. The CDR3 has 12 residues. The germline V gene encodes CDR1 MNHEY and CDR2 SVGAGI. The DNA of the CDR3 is TGTGCCATTCGACAGAGCTCCTACGAGCAGTACTTC. The encoded protein is CAIRQSSYEQYF.

In the case of this clonotype: A read error may account for a junction end that differs from germline. The chain combines TRBV7-7 with TRBJ2-7; maybe TRBD1 (5 bases). Germline loops: CDR1 SSHAT, CDR2 FNYEAQ (reference sequence). The CDR3 has 13 amino acids. In nucleotides, the CDR3 is TGTGCTAGCAGCTCGACAGAATGGCACGAGCAGAACTTC. It encodes CASSSTEWHEQNF.

The chain uses TRBV6-1 and TRBJ2-5, with D hard to call. The germline V and J ends were trimmed by 2 bases and 2 bases, with 15 bases remaining between them. Germline V gene lookup returns CDR1 MNHNS and CDR2 SASEGT. CDR3 length: 16 residues. The CDR3 region is CASSEKGTVGQETQYF. CDR3 DNA: TGTGCCAGCAGTGAAAAGGGCACTGTAGGACAAGAGACCCAGTACTTC.